This entry lists 2 T cell receptor beta chains sequenced from one sample in a study of blood T cell repertoires in COVID-19 (dated by TCRdb to 2020 to 2022). The library was made by the immunoSEQ multiplex PCR assay. TCRdb mirrors the immuneACCESS table, restricted to in-frame sequences. Some clones are absent from its copies; in checked studies, under half trace to an unresolved V gene, and the reason for the others is unknown. In all, the sample holds roughly 250,000 clones, and about four fifths of those were seen once. The top ten clones comprise 2.5% to 3% of the sample. The material sequenced was peripheral blood. The receptors come from a woman in her fifties or sixties with active or convalescent COVID-19.

V gene TRBV7-9 combines with J gene TRBJ1-4; unclear D gene. Germline loops: CDR1 SEHNR, CDR2 FQNEAQ (reference sequence). With 5 bases removed from V and 0 bases from J, the gap between germline ends came to 7 bases. This CDR3 comprises 14 residues. CDR3 protein: CASSAGATNEKLFF. The CDR3 nucleotides read TGTGCCAGCAGCGCAGGCGCAACTAATGAAAAACTGTTTTTT.

The rearrangement joins TRBV7-8 to TRBJ2-7; 9 bases are shared with TRBD1. The CDR3 has 15 amino acids. Germline V gene sequence: CDR1 SGHVS, CDR2 FQNEAQ. J lost 2 bases, V lost 5 bases, and 7 bases had no gene match. CDR3 sequence (DNA): TGTGCCAGCAGCAACCGGGACAGGGTTCCCTACGAGCAGTACTTC. This encodes CASSNRDRVPYEQYF.